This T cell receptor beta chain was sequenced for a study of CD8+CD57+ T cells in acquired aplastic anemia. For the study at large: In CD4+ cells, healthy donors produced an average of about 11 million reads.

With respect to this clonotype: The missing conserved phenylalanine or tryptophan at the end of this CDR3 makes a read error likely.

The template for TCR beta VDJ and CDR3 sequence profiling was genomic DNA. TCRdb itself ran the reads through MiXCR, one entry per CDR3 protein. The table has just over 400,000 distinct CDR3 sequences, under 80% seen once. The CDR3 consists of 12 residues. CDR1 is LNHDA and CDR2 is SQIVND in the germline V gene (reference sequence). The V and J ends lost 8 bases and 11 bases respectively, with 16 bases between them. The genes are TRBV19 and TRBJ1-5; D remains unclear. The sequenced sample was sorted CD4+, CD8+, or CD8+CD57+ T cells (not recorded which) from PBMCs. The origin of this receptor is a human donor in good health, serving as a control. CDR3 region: CASCARVQAQHI. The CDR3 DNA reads TGTGCCAGTTGTGCGAGGGTCCAGGCCCAGCATATT.